This TCR beta chain was obtained from a study of T cells in Graves' hyperthyroidism and ophthalmopathy. Study-wide background: Peripheral blood samples were taken at initial diagnosis, prior to any treatment.

The germline CDR1 and CDR2 sequences are SGHRS and YFSETQ. J was trimmed by 9 bases and V by 4 bases; bases with no gene match: 7. This CDR3 is 15 amino acids long. Study outcomes and limitations: A model of 13 V-J features distinguished ophthalmopathy from stable hyperthyroidism.

In regard to this clonotype: What it recognizes is unknown.

A patient was excluded if there was uncontrolled infection, other autoimmune disease, pregnancy or lactation. Using more than 7.5 ml of fresh peripheral blood, PBMCs were prepared. Using RNA transcripts as the source, TCR beta CDR3 regions were amplified. TCR CDR3 regions were first amplified by RT-PCR with HTBI primers. TCRdb analysed the multiplex PCR reads with MiXCR anew, one entry per CDR3 protein. The sample lists 500,000 or so distinct CDR3 sequences; about a sixth were seen once. This clonotype originated in a young woman with Graves' ophthalmopathy. The V and J genes are TRBV5-1 and TRBJ2-1; 13 bases are a match to TRBD2. Sequencing used blood. Here the CDR3 reads CASSVTSGGGGEQFF. The CDR3 coding sequence is TGCGCCAGCAGCGTTACTAGCGGGGGGGGCGGTGAGCAGTTCTTC.